The 22 T cell receptor beta chains below all came from one sample that was sequenced in a study of Graves' ophthalmopathy and Graves' hyperthyroidism. From RNA, the CDR3 regions of TCR beta chains were amplified and sequenced. RT-PCR was first run with HTBI primers, then multiplex PCR in a second round. Each CDR3 protein is one row after TCRdb ran MiXCR on the multiplex PCR reads. The data hold 200,000 to 300,000 distinct CDR3 sequences, with around 50% observed a single time. Source material: peripheral blood. These receptors originate from an adult man with Graves' ophthalmopathy.

Only a few counts were recorded for this clonotype. The rearrangement links TRBV7-3 to TRBJ1-1; 9 bases match TRBD1. The ends lost 5 bases at V and 5 bases at J; junction bases unmatched: 9. CDR1 SGHTA and CDR2 FQGTGA come from the germline V gene. The CDR3 is 15 residues long. In nucleotides, the CDR3 is TGTGCCAGCAGCCCCACCGGGACAGGGACGACTGAAGCTTTCTTT. Its translation: CASSPTGTGTTEAFF. Filled out from reference TRBV7-3 and TRBJ1-1, the complete variable domain reads GAGVSQTPSNKVTEKGKYVELRCDPISGHTALYWYRQSLGQGPEFLIYFQGTGAADDSGLPNDRFFAVRPEGSVSTLKIQRTERGDSAVYLCASSPTGTGTTEAFFGQGTRLTVV.

This clonotype has only a few counts. The chain uses TRBV12-3 or TRBV12-4 and TRBJ2-7, with D possibly matching TRBD2 (6 bases). The ends were cut back, 5 bases at V and 3 bases at J, with 14 bases in the middle. This CDR3 has 14 amino acids. The CDR3 nucleotides read TGTGCCAGCAGTCCTCGGGACTGGGACTACGAGCAGTACTTC. It specifies CASSPRDWDYEQYF.

The chain is built from TRBV10-3 and TRBJ2-5; 8 nucleotides line up with TRBD2. With 1 base clipped from V and 3 bases from J, the junction kept 1 base outside the gene matches. This CDR3 is built from 14 residues. Germline values: CDR1 ENHRY, CDR2 SYGVKD. CDR3 residues: CAISEFGGEETQYF. As DNA, the CDR3 is TGTGCCATCAGTGAGTTCGGGGGGGAAGAGACCCAGTACTTC.

This sequence joins TRBV20-1 and TRBJ1-2, with a tentative D call TRBD1 (6 bases). CDR3 size: 13 residues. Per germline, CDR1 DFQATT and CDR2 SNEGSKA (reference sequence). The V end lost 5 bases, the J end lost 5 bases, and 15 bases lay between the germline ends. CDR3 bases: TGCAGTGCTCACGAACGGACAGTTTATGGCTACACCTTC. This gives the protein CSAHERTVYGYTF.

V usage is TRBV10-3 and J usage is TRBJ1-2; 9 bases align to TRBD1. This CDR3 comprises 14 residues. CDR1 ENHRY and CDR2 SYGVKD come from the germline V gene. With V trimmed by 7 bases and J by 5 bases, 8 bases remained unmatched. The CDR3 loop is CAIKDRGGRYGYTF. In DNA, the CDR3 is TGTGCCATCAAGGACAGGGGCGGTCGGTATGGCTACACCTTC.

This clonotype was observed a handful of times. The rearrangement links TRBV5-1 to TRBJ2-6; D gene uncertain. This CDR3 is built from 13 residues. Germline V CDR1 and CDR2: SGHRS, YFSETQ. Between the trimmed V and J ends, which lost 4 bases and 5 bases, there was a span of 7 bases. The CDR3 region has the DNA TGCGCCAGCAGCCCTATACGGGCCAACGTCCTGACTTTC. Residues: CASSPIRANVLTF.

The V call is TRBV4-2, the J call TRBJ2-7; D tentatively fits TRBD1 or TRBD2 (5 bases each). CDR1 and CDR2 from the germline V gene are LGHNA and YNFKEQ. V lost 4 bases, J lost 4 bases, and 11 bases lay in between. The CDR3 extends over 13 amino acids. The CDR3 protein is CASSRSGTYEQYF. CDR3 coding DNA: TGTGCCAGCAGCCGCTCGGGGACGTACGAGCAGTACTTC.

V and J are TRBV10-3 and TRBJ2-2, with a possible D match to TRBD1 (6 bases). Trimming removed 10 bases at V and 0 bases at J, with 12 bases between. This CDR3 spans 14 amino acids. CDR1 is ENHRY and CDR2 is SYGVKD in the germline V gene. The CDR3 DNA reads as TGTGCCAACACCGGGACACCGAACACCGGGGAGCTGTTTTTT. The encoded protein is CANTGTPNTGELFF.

Many counts were recorded for this clonotype. CDR3 sequence reads: CASSLAQNYGYTF. The CDR3 DNA reads as TGTGCCAGCAGCTTAGCACAGAACTATGGCTACACCTTC. The chain employs TRBV7-9 and TRBJ1-2; D remains unclear. Trimming pared 0 bases from V and 2 bases from J, leaving 4 bases between. Germline V gives CDR1 SEHNR, CDR2 FQNEAQ (reference sequence). The CDR3 is 13 residues long.

This clonotype occurred a few times. V and J are TRBV12-3 or TRBV12-4 and TRBJ1-6; D is ambiguous. V was pared by 5 bases and J by 9 bases, with 8 bases between. CDR3 size: 12 residues. Here the CDR3 DNA reads TGTGCCAGCAGTACACAGAGTTCACCCCTCCACTTT. Translating gives CASSTQSSPLHF.

This sequence joins TRBV25-1 and TRBJ2-7; a possible D gene is TRBD1 (6 bases). Trimming pared 5 bases from V and 4 bases from J, leaving 15 bases between. Looked up from germline, CDR1 is MGHDK and CDR2 is SYGVNS. The CDR3 spans 14 residues. CDR3 DNA: TGTGCCAGCAGTTACGGGACACGGTCGTACGAGCAGTACTTC. Protein product: CASSYGTRSYEQYF.

The chain has TRBV29-1 and TRBJ1-2; 8 bases align to TRBD1. The CDR3 contains 16 residues. The germline CDR1 and CDR2 sequences are SQVTM and ANQGSEA. CDR3 nucleotides: TGCAGTGCCCACCAAGCGGACAGGGCCTCGAACTATGGCTACACCTTC. Translated, it gives CSAHQADRASNYGYTF.

Note on this clonotype: A junction end diverges from the germline sequence, so it may reflect a read error. The chain joins TRBV10-1 to TRBJ2-5, with D possibly being TRBD1 (5 bases). The V gene's germline CDR1 is WNHNN and CDR2 SYGVQD (reference sequence). The CDR3 runs to 15 residues. In nucleotides, the CDR3 is TGTGCCAGCAGCCAAGGCTCGGGCAGGGTAGAGACCCAGTACTTC. Protein: CASSQGSGRVETQYF.

This clonotype was recorded a few times. This rearrangement joins TRBV7-9 to TRBJ1-2, with D maybe TRBD1 (5 bases). The CDR3 runs 16 residues. Germline assignment: CDR1 SEHNR and CDR2 FQNEAQ (reference sequence). V lost 0 bases and J 3 bases, leaving 14 bases between the germline ends. CDR3 sequence: CASSLAQTERDYGYTF. CDR3 bases: TGTGCCAGCAGCTTAGCCCAGACAGAGAGGGACTATGGCTACACCTTC.

The chain links TRBV7-2 to TRBJ2-3; D gene uncertain. The V end was cut by 3 bases, the J end by 2 bases, with 12 bases between. The CDR3 sequence is 15 residues long. The V gene's germline CDR1 is SGHTA and CDR2 FQGNSA. The CDR3 DNA sequence: TGTGCCAGCAGCTTTAGACGTCCCTCCACAGATACGCAGTATTTT. Translating it yields CASSFRRPSTDTQYF.

V usage is TRBV2 and J usage is TRBJ2-2; D is ambiguous. The CDR3 totals 15 residues. Deletions cut 0 bases from V and 4 bases from J, with 9 bases between. Germline-derived CDR1 and CDR2 are SNHLY and FYNNEI. The CDR3 loop is CASSEAASSTGELFF. The CDR3, as DNA: TGTGCCAGCAGTGAAGCGGCTAGTAGCACCGGGGAGCTGTTTTTT.

This clonotype was detected many times. The chain joins TRBV29-1 to TRBJ1-5; D unclear. The germline CDR1 and CDR2 sequences are SQVTM and ANQGSEA. V shed 6 bases and J shed 1 base, with 4 bases lying between them. The CDR3 covers 11 residues. The CDR3 DNA sequence: TGCAGCGTCGGGAGCAATCAGCCCCAGCATTTT. Its translation: CSVGSNQPQHF.

The sample holds a few counts of this clonotype. This chain uses TRBV5-1 with TRBJ2-7, with D unresolved. There are 14 residues in the CDR3. V was shortened by 0 bases and J by 2 bases, with 9 bases between the two germline ends. Germline lookup yields CDR1 SGHRS and CDR2 YFSETQ. CDR3 nucleotide sequence: TGCGCCAGCAGCTTGGCGGCGAACCCCTACGAGCAGTACTTC. This codes for CASSLAANPYEQYF.

This clonotype appeared a few times. The CDR3 region has the DNA TGTGCCAGCAGCTCCGGGGATTTTAGAGAGACCCAGTACTTC. Amino acids: CASSSGDFRETQYF. The chain links TRBV11-2 to TRBJ2-5; tentative D call: TRBD2 (5 bases). Germline loops: CDR1 SGHAT, CDR2 FQNNGV. CDR3 length equals 14 residues. Deletions cut 4 bases from V and 4 bases from J, with 13 bases between.

The chain is built from TRBV9 and TRBJ1-5; unclear D gene. There are 20 residues in the CDR3. CDR1 is SGDLS and CDR2 is YYNGEE in the germline V gene. V lost 1 base to trimming and J lost 0 bases, with 23 bases between them. Here the CDR3 DNA reads TGTGCCAGCAGCGTATTCGCGTTCCCGTCTGAGGGAGATAGCAATCAGCCCCAGCATTTT. It is translated as CASSVFAFPSEGDSNQPQHF. Supplemented by reference TRBV9 and TRBJ1-5, the full variable domain reads DSGVTQTPKHLITATGQRVTLRCSPRSGDLSVYWYQQSLDQGLQFLIQYYNGEERAKGNILERFSAQQFPDLHSELNLSSLELGDSALYFCASSVFAFPSEGDSNQPQHFGDGTRLSIL.

This chain uses TRBV24-1 with TRBJ1-1, with a weak D call TRBD1 (5 bases). The CDR3 loop spans 11 amino acids. Germline assignment: CDR1 KGHDR and CDR2 SFDVKD. Trimming pared 7 bases from V and 7 bases from J, leaving 9 bases between. The CDR3 reads CATRRGVEAFF. The CDR3 nucleotides are TGTGCCACCAGACGGGGCGTTGAAGCTTTCTTT.

The chain recombines TRBV20-1 with TRBJ1-1, with D possibly TRBD1 on 5 matching bases. With 0 bases removed from V and 7 bases from J, the gap between germline ends came to 21 bases. The germline V gene encodes CDR1 DFQATT and CDR2 SNEGSKA (reference sequence). This CDR3 region has 16 residues. The CDR3 is CSARDRLQGRNREAFF. In nucleotides, the CDR3 is TGCAGTGCTAGAGATCGCCTCCAGGGCCGGAACCGTGAAGCTTTCTTT.